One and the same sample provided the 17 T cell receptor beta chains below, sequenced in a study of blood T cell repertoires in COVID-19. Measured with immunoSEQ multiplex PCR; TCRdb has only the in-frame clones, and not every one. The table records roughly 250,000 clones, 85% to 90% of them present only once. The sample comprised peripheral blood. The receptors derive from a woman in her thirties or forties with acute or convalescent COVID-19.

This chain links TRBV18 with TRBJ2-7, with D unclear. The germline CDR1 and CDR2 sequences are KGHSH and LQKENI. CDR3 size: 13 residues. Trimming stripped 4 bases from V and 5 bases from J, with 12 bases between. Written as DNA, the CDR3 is TGTGCCAGCTCACTTAGCCGTTCAAACGAGCAGTACGTC. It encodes CASSLSRSNEQYV.

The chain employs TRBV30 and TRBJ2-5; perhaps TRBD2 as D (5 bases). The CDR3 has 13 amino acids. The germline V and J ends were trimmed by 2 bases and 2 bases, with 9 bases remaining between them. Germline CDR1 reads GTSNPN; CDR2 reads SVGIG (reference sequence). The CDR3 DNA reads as TGTGCCTGGAGTTTTCGGGGACAAGAGACCCAGTACTTC. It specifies CAWSFRGQETQYF.

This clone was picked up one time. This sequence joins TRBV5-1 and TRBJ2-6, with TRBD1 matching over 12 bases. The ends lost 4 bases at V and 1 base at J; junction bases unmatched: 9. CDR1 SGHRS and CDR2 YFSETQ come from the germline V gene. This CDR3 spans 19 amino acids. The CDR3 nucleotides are TGCGCCAGCAGCGAGGGGACAGGGGGCGTACTATCTGGGGCCAACGTCCTGACTTTC. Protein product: CASSEGTGGVLSGANVLTF.

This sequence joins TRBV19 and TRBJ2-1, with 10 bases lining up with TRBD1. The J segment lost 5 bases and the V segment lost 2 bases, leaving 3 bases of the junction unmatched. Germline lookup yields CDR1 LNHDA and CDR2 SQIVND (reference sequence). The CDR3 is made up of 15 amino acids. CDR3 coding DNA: TGTGCCAGTAGTATACTGGGACAGGGGCACAATGAGCAGTTCTTC. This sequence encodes CASSILGQGHNEQFF.

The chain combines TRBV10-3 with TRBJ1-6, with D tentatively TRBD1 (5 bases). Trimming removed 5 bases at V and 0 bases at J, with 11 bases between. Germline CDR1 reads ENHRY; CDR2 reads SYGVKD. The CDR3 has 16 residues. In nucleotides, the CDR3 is TGTGCCATCAGTTCCGGGGGGAGCTCCTATAATTCACCCCTCCACTTT. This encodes CAISSGGSSYNSPLHF.

The DNA for the CDR3 is TGTGCCAGCAGCTTTCTGGAGGTAGAGGACACTGAAGCTTTCTTT. This gives the protein CASSFLEVEDTEAFF. The chain uses TRBV7-8 and TRBJ1-1; D not resolved. V was trimmed by 3 bases and J by 3 bases, leaving 14 bases between them. The CDR3 loop spans 15 amino acids. Germline V gene data show CDR1 as SGHVS and CDR2 as FQNEAQ.

The CDR3 sequence is CASSGGQGAFEAFF. CDR3 nucleotides: TGTGCCAGCAGCGGGGGACAGGGGGCTTTTGAAGCTTTCTTT. The V gene is TRBV6-5, the J gene TRBJ1-1; 12 bases are a match to TRBD1. V dropped 6 bases and J dropped 7; count of bases not matched to a gene: 6. Looked up from germline, CDR1 is MNHEY and CDR2 is SVGAGI. The CDR3 is 14 amino acids.

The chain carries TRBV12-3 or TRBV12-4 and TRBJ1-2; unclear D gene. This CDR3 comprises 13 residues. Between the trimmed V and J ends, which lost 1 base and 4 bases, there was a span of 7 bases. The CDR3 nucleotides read TGTGCCAGCAGTTTAGACAGAACCTATGGCTACACCTTC. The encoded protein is CASSLDRTYGYTF.

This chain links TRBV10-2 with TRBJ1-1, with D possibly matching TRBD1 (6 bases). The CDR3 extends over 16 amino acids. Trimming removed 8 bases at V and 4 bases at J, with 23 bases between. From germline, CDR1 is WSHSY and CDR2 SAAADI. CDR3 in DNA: TGCGCCAGCTGCGCTAGGCCGATTCAGGGGAGCACTGAAGCTTTCTTT. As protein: CASCARPIQGSTEAFF.

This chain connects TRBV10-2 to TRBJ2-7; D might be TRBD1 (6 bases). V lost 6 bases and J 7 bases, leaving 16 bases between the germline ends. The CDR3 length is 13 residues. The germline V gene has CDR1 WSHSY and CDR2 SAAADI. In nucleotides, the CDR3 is TGCGCCAGCAGGGGTCAGGGGATGGGGGAGCAGTACGTC. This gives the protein CASRGQGMGEQYV.

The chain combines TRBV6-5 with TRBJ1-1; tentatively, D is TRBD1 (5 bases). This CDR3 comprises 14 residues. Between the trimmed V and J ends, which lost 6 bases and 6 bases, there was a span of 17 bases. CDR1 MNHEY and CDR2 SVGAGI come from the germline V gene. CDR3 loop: CASSPTSGFPEAFF. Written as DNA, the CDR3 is TGTGCCAGCAGCCCCACTTCAGGGTTCCCTGAAGCTTTCTTT.

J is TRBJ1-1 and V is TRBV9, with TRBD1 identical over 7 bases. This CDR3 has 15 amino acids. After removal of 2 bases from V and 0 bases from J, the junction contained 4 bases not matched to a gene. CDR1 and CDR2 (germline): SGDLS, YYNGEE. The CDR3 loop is CASSVDRWMNTEAFF. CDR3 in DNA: TGTGCCAGCAGCGTGGACAGGTGGATGAACACTGAAGCTTTCTTT.

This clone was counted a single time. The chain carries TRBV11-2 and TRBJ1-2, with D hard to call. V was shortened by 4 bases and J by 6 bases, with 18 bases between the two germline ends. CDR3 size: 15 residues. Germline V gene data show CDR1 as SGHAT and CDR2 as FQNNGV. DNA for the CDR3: TGTGCCAGCAGCTACCCTACCGGACCCGGGGATGGCTACACCTTC. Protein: CASSYPTGPGDGYTF.

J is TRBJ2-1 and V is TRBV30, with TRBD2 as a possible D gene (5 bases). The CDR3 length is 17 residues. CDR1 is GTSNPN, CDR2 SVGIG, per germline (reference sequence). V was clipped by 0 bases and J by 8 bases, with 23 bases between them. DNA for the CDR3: TGTGCCTGGAGTGTACCTATCTCTTTCGGGGAGTGGGATGAGCAGTTCTTC. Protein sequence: CAWSVPISFGEWDEQFF. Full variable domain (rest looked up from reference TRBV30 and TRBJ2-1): SQTIHQWPATLVQPVGSPLSLECTVEGTSNPNLYWYRQAAGRGLQLLFYSVGIGQISSEVPQNLSASRPQDRQFILSSKKLLLSDSGFYLCAWSVPISFGEWDEQFFGPGTRLTVL.

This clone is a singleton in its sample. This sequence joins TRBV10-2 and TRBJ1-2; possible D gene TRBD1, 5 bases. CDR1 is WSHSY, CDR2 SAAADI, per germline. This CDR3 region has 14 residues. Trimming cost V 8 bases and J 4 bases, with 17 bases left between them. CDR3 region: CASGSQTDSYGYTF. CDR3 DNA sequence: TGCGCCAGCGGATCACAGACAGATAGCTATGGCTACACCTTC.

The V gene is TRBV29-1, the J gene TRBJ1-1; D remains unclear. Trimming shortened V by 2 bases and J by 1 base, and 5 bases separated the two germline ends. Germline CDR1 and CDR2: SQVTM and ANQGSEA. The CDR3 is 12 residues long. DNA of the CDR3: TGCAGCGTTGAAACTCCGAACACTGAAGCTTTCTTT. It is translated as CSVETPNTEAFF.

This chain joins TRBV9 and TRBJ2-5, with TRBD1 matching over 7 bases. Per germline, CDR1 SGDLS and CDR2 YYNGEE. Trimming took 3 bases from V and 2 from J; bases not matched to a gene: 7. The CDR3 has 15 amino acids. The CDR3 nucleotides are TGTGCCAGCAGCGAGGGGACAGTTGTGCAAGAGACCCAGTACTTC. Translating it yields CASSEGTVVQETQYF.